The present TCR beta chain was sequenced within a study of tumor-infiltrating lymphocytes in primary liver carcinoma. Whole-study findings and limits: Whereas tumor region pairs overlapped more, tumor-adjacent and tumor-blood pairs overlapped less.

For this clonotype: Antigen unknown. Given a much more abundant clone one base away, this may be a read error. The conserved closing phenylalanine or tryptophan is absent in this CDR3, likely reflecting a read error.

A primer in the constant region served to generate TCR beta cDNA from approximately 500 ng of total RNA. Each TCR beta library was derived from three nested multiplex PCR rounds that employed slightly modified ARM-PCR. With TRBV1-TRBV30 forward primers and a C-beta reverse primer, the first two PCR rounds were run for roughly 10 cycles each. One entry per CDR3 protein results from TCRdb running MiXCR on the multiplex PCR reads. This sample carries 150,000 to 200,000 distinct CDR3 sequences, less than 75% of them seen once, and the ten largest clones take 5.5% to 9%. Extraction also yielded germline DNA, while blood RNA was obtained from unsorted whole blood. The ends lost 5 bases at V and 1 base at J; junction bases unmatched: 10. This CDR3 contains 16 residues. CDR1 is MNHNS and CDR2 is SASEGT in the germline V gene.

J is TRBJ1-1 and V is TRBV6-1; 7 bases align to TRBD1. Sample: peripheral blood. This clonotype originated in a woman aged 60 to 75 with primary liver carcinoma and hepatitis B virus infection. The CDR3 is CASSRQGLGPNTEAFL. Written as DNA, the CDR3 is TGTGCCAGCAGTCGACAGGGTTTGGGGCCGAACACTGAAGCTTTCCTT.